The text below deals with one T cell receptor beta chain. Its antigen remains unknown. Isolating CD4+ T cells followed less than 11 days of culture. Vaccine recipients, nucleocapsid antibody negative, had no prior SARS-CoV-2 infection. A half-volume exchange with IL-2 medium occurred on days 3 and 7. This sample is drawn from a study of vaccination effects on CD4 cells after COVID-19. Study overall: After 2 million or so PBMC were placed in each well, they were cultured with about 10 IU/ml IL-2 and approximately 9.6 ug/ml peptides.

Whole-study results and caveats: Clonal contraction was marked in infection- and vaccine-induced clones late after vaccination.

This CDR3 is 13 amino acids long. Trimming stripped 6 bases from V and 13 bases from J, with 21 bases between. From germline, CDR1 is MNHNY and CDR2 SVGAGI (reference sequence). Repertoires were generated with immunoSEQ multiplex PCR, while TCRdb's copy carries only in-frame clones and drops some. The data hold 30,000 to 40,000 clones, with 82% observed a single time. The receptor was isolated from a human donor who received a COVID-19 vaccine. The chain employs TRBV6-6 and TRBJ1-2; no clear D gene. The sample was CD4+ T cells from PBMCs cultured without peptide, taken before COVID-19 vaccination. The CDR3 loop reads CASRARESEFSTF. The CDR3 coding sequence is TGTGCCAGCAGAGCCCGGGAGTCAGAATTCTCCACCTTC.